This TCR beta chain was obtained from a study of blood T cells in healthy people across ages. In its sample, this clonotype was seen a few times. Together with a sample-barcoded 5' primer, a J-beta primer mix was included in a second PCR lasting roughly 6 to 12 cycles. In TCRdb, the 5' RACE reads were re-called with MiXCR into one record per CDR3 protein. The sample lists around 1,600,000 distinct CDR3 sequences; approximately 43% were seen once. The people who gave samples were healthy Caucasians from Russia, aged roughly 6 to 100. Each donor's blood draw was approximately 10 milliliters of peripheral blood. Per sample, no less than 5.5 micrograms of total RNA were extracted. This CDR3 comprises 17 residues. Trimming cost V 0 bases and J 4 bases; bases outside gene matches: 6. Germline CDR1 reads LGHNA; CDR2 reads YSLEER.

The chain links TRBV4-3 to TRBJ2-3, with TRBD2 matching 11 bases. The sequence was collected from a woman between 18 and 29 years old in good health. Sequencing was performed on blood. CDR3 sequence reads: CASSQEFSGRAADTQYF. The CDR3 nucleotides read TGCGCCAGCAGCCAAGAATTTAGCGGGAGGGCCGCAGATACGCAGTATTTT.